This TCR beta chain was sequenced for a study of T cell responses to AZD1222 COVID-19 vaccine. Study-level findings and limits: Spike regions recognized by vaccine-associated CD4 TCRs spanned the protein, led by 160-218 and 743-854. Donors in the cohort were predominantly white British and more often female, and clonal diversity was possibly underestimated. No day 14 peak samples; only post-peak repertoires were characterized.

With respect to this clone: Its matching antigen is unknown.

Clones were read by immunoSEQ multiplex PCR, and TCRdb kept only the in-frame ones, dropping some. The repertoire holds 80,000 or so clones, with 87% as singletons. Germline V CDR1 and CDR2: MNHEY, SVGAGI. There are 15 residues in the CDR3. Germline trimming cut 4 bases from V and 7 bases from J; bases unmatched to any gene: 9. This receptor was identified in an adult in good health. The V and J genes are TRBV6-5 and TRBJ1-5, with 8 bases lining up with TRBD1. The input for sequencing was peripheral blood, taken on day 0 of AZD1222 vaccination. CDR3 residues: CASSSQDRANQPQHF. The CDR3 DNA reads TGTGCCAGCAGTTCCCAGGACAGGGCGAACCAGCCCCAGCATTTT.